The 18 T cell receptor beta chains below were found in one sample sequenced in a study of blood T cell repertoires in COVID-19. Data came from immunoSEQ multiplex PCR; TCRdb stores just in-frame clones and leaves some out. The data contain approximately 280,000 clones, around 85% of them singletons. The specimen sequenced was PBMCs or T cells enriched from blood (not recorded which). These receptor sequences come from a woman in her thirties or forties who had recovered from COVID-19.

As for this clone: One junction end does not reproduce the germline sequence, and a read error may be involved. This sample also contains other DNA sequences that code for the same CDR3. The chain couples TRBV7-7 to TRBJ2-2; 9 bases align to TRBD2. CDR3 size: 15 residues. CDR1 is SSHAT, CDR2 FNYEAQ, per germline (reference sequence). CDR3 sequence (DNA): TGTGCTAGCAGCCCGGGACTAGCCAACACCGGGGAGCTGTTTTTT. This sequence encodes CASSPGLANTGELFF.

The chain links TRBV25-1 to TRBJ2-7, with 9 bases that match TRBD2. This CDR3 comprises 17 residues. V trimming: 1 base; J trimming: 7 bases; junction bases outside the gene matches: 14. The V gene's germline CDR1 is MGHDK and CDR2 SYGVNS. CDR3 in amino acids: CASSESLGGGRAREQYF. The CDR3 nucleotides are TGTGCCAGCAGTGAATCCCTTGGTGGCGGGAGGGCCCGGGAGCAGTACTTC.

V and J are TRBV20-1 and TRBJ2-1; 7 bases line up with TRBD2. The CDR3 length is 14 residues. J was trimmed by 6 bases and V by 3 bases; bases with no gene match: 8. Germline V gives CDR1 DFQATT, CDR2 SNEGSKA (reference sequence). The CDR3 DNA reads TGCAGTGCTAGTCGGGGGGAATTGTCCAATGAGCAGTTCTTC. Its protein product is CSASRGELSNEQFF.

The chain has TRBV19 and TRBJ1-1, with unresolved D. This CDR3 spans 11 amino acids. From germline, CDR1 is LNHDA and CDR2 SQIVND (reference sequence). V lost 8 bases and J 0 bases, leaving 4 bases between the germline ends. CDR3 residues: CASAMNTEAFF. DNA of the CDR3: TGTGCCAGTGCTATGAACACTGAAGCTTTCTTT.

The rearrangement links TRBV7-2 to TRBJ2-5; 9 nucleotides match TRBD1. Germline V lookup: CDR1 SGHTA, CDR2 FQGNSA. CDR3 length: 17 amino acids. V shed 1 base and J 2 bases; nucleotides not matched to a gene: 8. The DNA for the CDR3 is TGTGCCAGCAGCTTAGGCCCGGGACAGGGTCCGCAAGAGACCCAGTACTTC. Amino acids: CASSLGPGQGPQETQYF.

V gene TRBV11-3 combines with J gene TRBJ2-3; 10 bases map to TRBD1. With 1 base clipped from V and 7 bases from J, the junction kept 2 bases outside the gene matches. This CDR3 has 14 amino acids. Per the germline V gene, CDR1 is SGHNT and CDR2 is YENEEA. The CDR3 sequence is CASSLGDRGNTQYF. As DNA, the CDR3 is TGTGCCAGCAGCTTAGGGGACAGGGGTAATACGCAGTATTTT.

The V gene is TRBV7-2, the J gene TRBJ1-1, with a tentative D call TRBD1 (6 bases). This CDR3 spans 14 amino acids. The V and J ends lost 6 bases and 0 bases respectively, with 11 bases between them. From germline, CDR1 is SGHTA and CDR2 FQGNSA. CDR3 sequence: CASRGHLLNTEAFF. For the CDR3, the DNA is TGTGCCAGCAGGGGACATTTATTGAACACTGAAGCTTTCTTT.

This rearrangement joins TRBV2 to TRBJ1-4; no firm D call. Germline assignment: CDR1 SNHLY and CDR2 FYNNEI. The length of the CDR3 is 11 residues. V gave up 6 bases and J gave up 10 bases, with 9 bases separating them. The CDR3 DNA is TGTGCCAGCAGCGTGAGGGCAAAACTGTTTTTT. It is translated as CASSVRAKLFF.

V usage is TRBV11-2 and J usage is TRBJ1-4, with 7 bases lining up with TRBD1. Germline values: CDR1 SGHAT, CDR2 FQNNGV. With 2 bases clipped from V and 8 bases from J, the junction kept 14 bases outside the gene matches. The CDR3 runs to 17 residues. The chain's CDR3 is CASSLREGQVGGEKLFF. The CDR3 coding sequence is TGTGCCAGCAGCTTACGGGAAGGACAGGTTGGAGGGGAAAAACTGTTTTTT.

This rearrangement joins TRBV2 to TRBJ2-7, with a tentative D call TRBD2 (6 bases). The V and J ends lost 0 bases and 7 bases respectively, with 13 bases between them. CDR3 length: 14 amino acids. Germline assignment: CDR1 SNHLY and CDR2 FYNNEI. CDR3 sequence reads: CASSEAAFGGEQYF. In DNA form, the CDR3 reads TGTGCCAGCAGTGAAGCTGCGTTTGGGGGGGAGCAGTACTTC.

The rearrangement uses TRBV27 and TRBJ2-5; 7 bases line up with TRBD2. J gave up 7 bases and V 6 bases, and 17 bases lay outside the gene matches. The CDR3 is made up of 16 amino acids. Germline CDR1 reads MNHEY; CDR2 reads SMNVEV (reference sequence). The CDR3 DNA follows: TGTGCCAGCAGCCCCAAGGGTGGGGTCCAGCGGGGGACCCAGTACTTC. This translates into CASSPKGGVQRGTQYF.

The chain has TRBV28 and TRBJ2-3; D perhaps matches TRBD2 (6 bases). CDR1 and CDR2 (germline): MDHEN, SYDVKM. CDR3 length equals 17 residues. With 6 bases removed from V and 5 bases from J, the gap between germline ends came to 24 bases. DNA of the CDR3: TGTGCCAGCAGCCCCCGGGGCGGGATGGACCTAGGAGATACGCAGTATTTT. As protein: CASSPRGGMDLGDTQYF.

This rearrangement joins TRBV2 to TRBJ2-7; 10 bases align to TRBD2. After removal of 6 bases from V and 2 bases from J, the junction contained 7 bases not matched to a gene. The CDR3 is made up of 15 amino acids. Germline-derived CDR1 and CDR2 are SNHLY and FYNNEI. The CDR3 DNA reads TGTGCCAGCAGCGAACGGACTAGCGGACCCTACGAGCAGTACTTC. It specifies CASSERTSGPYEQYF.

The chain is built from TRBV20-1 and TRBJ2-5; D might be TRBD1 (5 bases). The CDR3 is 11 amino acids. Trimming shortened V by 4 bases and J by 5 bases, and 8 bases separated the two germline ends. CDR1 is DFQATT, CDR2 SNEGSKA, per germline (reference sequence). CDR3 loop: CSATPGETQYF. CDR3 DNA: TGCAGTGCTACGCCAGGGGAGACCCAGTACTTC.

The chain uses TRBV28 and TRBJ2-1; a possible D gene is TRBD2 (6 bases). Germline CDR1 reads MDHEN; CDR2 reads SYDVKM. With 3 bases removed from V and 4 bases from J, the gap between germline ends came to 13 bases. There are 15 residues in the CDR3. The CDR3: CASSLGSAGYNEQFF. The CDR3 DNA reads as TGTGCCAGCAGTTTGGGGTCTGCGGGGTACAATGAGCAGTTCTTC.

This clone showed up just once. The CDR3 spells CASSSMRAGGFGQYF. CDR3 coding DNA: TGTGCCAGCAGTTCCATGCGGGCAGGGGGCTTCGGGCAGTACTTC. The gene calls are TRBV28 and TRBJ2-7, with 8 positions matching TRBD1. The trim removed 4 bases at V and 9 bases at J, leaving 14 bases unmatched. The CDR3 is 15 amino acids. The germline CDR1 and CDR2 sequences are MDHEN and SYDVKM.

This sequence joins TRBV2 and TRBJ1-6; D is possibly TRBD1 (5 bases). The CDR3 extends over 14 amino acids. Trimming removed 6 bases from V and 9 bases from J, with 15 bases in between. The V gene's germline CDR1 is SNHLY and CDR2 FYNNEI. CDR3 amino acids: CASRHDSLGSPLHF. CDR3 DNA: TGTGCCAGCAGACACGACAGTCTGGGTTCACCCCTCCACTTT.

This chain connects TRBV27 to TRBJ2-3; 7 nucleotides line up with TRBD2. J lost 2 bases, V lost 8 bases, and 7 bases had no gene match. The germline gives CDR1 MNHEY, CDR2 SMNVEV (reference sequence). The CDR3 contains 14 residues. DNA of the CDR3: TGTGCCAGCGGCCTAGCGGCCCACACAGATACGCAGTATTTT. Its translation is CASGLAAHTDTQYF.